These 10 T cell receptor beta chains originate from one sample sequenced in a study of read filtering for tumor transcriptome and immune sequencing. This library used around 400 ng RNA and molecular barcoded adaptors spanning alpha/delta and beta/gamma chains. TCRdb analysed the reads with MiXCR anew, one entry per CDR3 protein. This sample has tens of thousands of distinct CDR3 sequences; roughly 21% occur once, and the top ten carry roughly an eighth. Sequences were obtained from a population of CD138-negative cells sorted from bone marrow. Receptors originate from a donor over 35 with multiple myeloma.

This rearrangement joins TRBV7-8 to TRBJ2-3; tentatively, D is TRBD1 or TRBD2 (5 bases each). V was pared by 5 bases and J by 1 base, with 10 bases between. Germline loops: CDR1 SGHVS, CDR2 FQNEAQ. This CDR3 spans 14 amino acids. The CDR3 loop reads CASSLGARTDTQYF. The DNA of the CDR3 is TGTGCCAGCAGCCTCGGGGCACGCACAGATACGCAGTATTTT.

This clonotype was found many times. This chain links TRBV5-1 with TRBJ2-3, with no clear D. Trimming shortened V by 1 base and J by 3 bases, and 12 bases separated the two germline ends. Germline loops: CDR1 SGHRS, CDR2 YFSETQ. CDR3 length equals 15 residues. CDR3 sequence: CASSLQASGTDTQYF. CDR3 sequence (DNA): TGCGCCAGCAGCTTGCAGGCTAGTGGTACAGATACGCAGTATTTT.

As to this clonotype: One base away lies a much larger clone, so this may be a sequencing read error. The chain is built from TRBV6-6 and TRBJ1-1; D may be TRBD1 (5 bases). From germline, CDR1 is MNHNY and CDR2 SVGAGI (reference sequence). The V gene lost 6 bases and the J gene lost 7 bases, with 12 bases spanning the gap. The CDR3 is 12 residues long. This CDR3 reads CASRDNSFEAFF. CDR3 coding DNA: TGTGCCAGCAGGGACAATAGTTTTGAAGCTTTCTTT.

Note on this clonotype: No conserved phenylalanine or tryptophan is present at the end of the CDR3, so a read error is the likely explanation. This chain links TRBV11-3 with TRBJ2-1; D may match TRBD1 or TRBD2 (5 bases each). This CDR3 has 14 amino acids. Germline loops: CDR1 SGHNT, CDR2 YENEEA. V gave up 4 bases and J gave up 4 bases, with 11 bases separating them. CDR3 in amino acids: CASSSGDAYNEQFL. For the CDR3, the DNA is TGTGCCAGCAGCTCCGGGGACGCATACAATGAGCAGTTCCTC.

This clonotype was picked up many times. This chain uses TRBV5-1 with TRBJ1-5, with D unresolved. The germline V and J ends were trimmed by 4 bases and 3 bases, with 8 bases remaining between them. The germline CDR1 and CDR2 sequences are SGHRS and YFSETQ. This CDR3 region has 13 residues. The CDR3 DNA follows: TGCGCCAGCAGCGAAGGCCCCAATCAGCCCCAGCATTTT. Its translation: CASSEGPNQPQHF.

This clonotype was found many times. The chain recombines TRBV4-1 with TRBJ1-1; D is ambiguous. In germline, CDR1 is MGHRA, CDR2 YSYEKL. V shed 4 bases and J shed 2 bases, with 14 bases lying between them. The CDR3 sequence is 15 residues long. The CDR3 nucleotides read TGCGCCAGCAGCCTTTCTTGGCAGGCCAACACTGAAGCTTTCTTT. It is translated as CASSLSWQANTEAFF.

As to this clonotype: A clone one base away is much larger, so this may be a read error. The chain employs TRBV2 and TRBJ2-6; D is unclear. Deletions cut 0 bases from V and 2 bases from J, with 11 bases between. There are 17 residues in the CDR3. Germline V gives CDR1 SNHLY, CDR2 FYNNEI. CDR3 in DNA: TGTGCCAGCAGTGAAGCGGGGAATCTCGCTGGGGCCAACGTCCTGACTTTC. It translates to CASSEAGNLAGANVLTF. The full variable domain, completed using reference TRBV2 and TRBJ2-6, is EPEVTQTPSHQVTQMGQEVILRCVPISNHLYFYWYRQILGQKVEFLVSFYNNEISEKSEIFDDQFSVERPDGSNFTLKIRSTKLEDSAMYFCASSEAGNLAGANVLTFGAGSRLTVL.

For this clonotype: A read error may explain this, as a much larger clone is one base away. J is TRBJ2-5 and V is TRBV7-9; no clear D gene. The CDR3 loop spans 15 amino acids. Germline lookup yields CDR1 SEHNR and CDR2 FQNEAQ (reference sequence). CDR3 region: CASSLLRSQEETQHF. As DNA, the CDR3 is TGTGCCAGCAGCTTACTCCGATCCCAAGAAGAGACCCAGCACTTC.

Note on this clonotype: A single base separates this from a much larger clone, so it may be a read error. The CDR3 does not end in the conserved phenylalanine or tryptophan, so this is likely a read error. The chain joins TRBV12-3 or TRBV12-4 to TRBJ2-3; D ambiguous. The CDR3 is made up of 13 amino acids. V lost 7 bases, J lost 2 bases, and 10 bases lay in between. CDR3 coding DNA: TGTGCCAGCACCGTACTTGCCACAGATACGCAGTATCTT. Its protein is CASTVLATDTQYL.

This clonotype was recorded at least ten times. The chain recombines TRBV15 with TRBJ2-1; 7 bases fit TRBD1. CDR3 length: 14 residues. The germline CDR1 and CDR2 sequences are LNHNV and YYDKDF (reference sequence). J was trimmed by 3 bases and V by 2 bases; bases with no gene match: 1. DNA for the CDR3: TGTGCCACCAGCAGATGGGACAGCTACAATGAGCAGTTCTTC. Translated: CATSRWDSYNEQFF. The full variable domain, rest sourced from reference TRBV15 and TRBJ2-1, is DAMVIQNPRYQVTQFGKPVTLSCSQTLNHNVMYWYQQKSSQAPKLLFHYYDKDFNNEADTPDNFQSRRPNTSFCFLDIRSPGLGDTAMYLCATSRWDSYNEQFFGPGTRLTVL.